This T cell receptor (beta chain) comes out of a study of cytomegalovirus exposure and HLA in healthy donors. The CDR3 loop spans 13 amino acids. V lost 3 bases, J lost 4 bases, and 2 bases stayed unmatched. Germline CDR1 SGHTA, CDR2 FQGNSA. Both 60 Vbeta primers and 13 Jbeta primers went into the PCR. Sequenced by immunoSEQ multiplex PCR; TCRdb stores in-frame clones only, minus some. The repertoire holds 160,000 or so clones, with roughly 80% as singletons. The V gene is TRBV7-2, the J gene TRBJ1-2, with 7 bases lining up with TRBD1. The TCR was taken from a male donor in good health and CMV-seropositive. The sequenced sample was PBMCs. CDR3 protein: CASSLGQSYGYTF. The CDR3 nucleotides are TGTGCCAGCAGCTTGGGACAGTCCTATGGCTACACCTTC.